Shown below are 20 T cell receptor beta chains from a single sample sequenced in a study of radiation and T cells in renal cell carcinoma. TCRdb's table, derived via immunoSEQ multiplex PCR, lists solely in-frame clones and lacks some. The data show about 150,000 clones, with about 88% seen just once and about 4% held by the top ten. The time point is: baseline pretreatment blood. Regarding treatment: 15 Gy SBRT to primary tumor, nephrectomy 4 weeks later. The input for sequencing was blood, taken from a patient whose treatment included radiotherapy and nephrectomy. Receptor source: a woman between 70 and 85 years old with renal cell carcinoma.

The rearrangement uses TRBV6-6 and TRBJ2-7; D is unresolved. There are 15 residues in the CDR3. Per germline, CDR1 MNHNY and CDR2 SVGAGI (reference sequence). Deletions cut 4 bases from V and 0 bases from J, with 13 bases between. As DNA, the CDR3 is TGTGCCAGCAGTTCCCCGACACTGAGCTCCTACGAGCAGTACTTC. Translating it yields CASSSPTLSSYEQYF.

This chain links TRBV30 with TRBJ1-1; D unclear. CDR1 and CDR2 (germline): GTSNPN, SVGIG (reference sequence). This CDR3 contains 13 residues. The ends were cut back, 4 bases at V and 1 base at J, with 10 bases in the middle. The CDR3 sequence: CAWTIGQNTEAFF. As DNA, the CDR3 is TGTGCCTGGACTATAGGGCAGAACACTGAAGCTTTCTTT.

Note on this clone: Other DNA sequences in this specimen translate into the identical CDR3. The chain combines TRBV6-5 with TRBJ1-5; D not certain. Trimming cost V 9 bases and J 0 bases, with 12 bases left between them. The CDR3 sequence is 14 residues long. Germline CDR1 and CDR2: MNHEY and SVGAGI. This CDR3 is CASSRTYSNQPQHF. The CDR3 nucleotides are TGTGCCAGTAGCCGGACGTATAGCAATCAGCCCCAGCATTTT.

The genes are TRBV11-3 and TRBJ1-1; the match to TRBD1 covers 7 bases. Germline lookup yields CDR1 SGHNT and CDR2 YENEEA. The CDR3 has 14 amino acids. With 3 bases clipped from V and 1 base from J, the junction kept 2 bases outside the gene matches. For the CDR3, the DNA is TGTGCCAGCAGCTTGTGGGACAGGAACACTGAAGCTTTCTTT. Translating gives CASSLWDRNTEAFF.

The chain links TRBV5-4 to TRBJ1-1; 7 nucleotides agree with TRBD1. Germline V CDR1 and CDR2: SGHNT, YYREEE (reference sequence). V was pared by 4 bases and J by 2 bases, with 11 bases of the junction left unmatched. This CDR3 spans 16 amino acids. CDR3 sequence reads: CASSHPRGGPNTEAFF. CDR3 nucleotide sequence: TGTGCCAGCAGCCATCCCAGAGGGGGCCCAAACACTGAAGCTTTCTTT.

The rearrangement links TRBV30 to TRBJ1-5; perhaps TRBD1 as D (6 bases). V was cut by 4 bases and J by 7 bases, with 17 bases left in between. Per germline, CDR1 GTSNPN and CDR2 SVGIG (reference sequence). There are 14 residues in the CDR3. The CDR3, as DNA: TGTGCCTGGACAAAACAAGGGGGAGGACAGCCCCAGCATTTT. Translation: CAWTKQGGGQPQHF.

The gene calls are TRBV5-1 and TRBJ1-5, with a tentative D call TRBD1 (6 bases). Trimming left V 4 bases short and J 6 bases short, with 14 bases between. Germline lookup yields CDR1 SGHRS and CDR2 YFSETQ. The CDR3 is 14 residues long. Here the CDR3 reads CASSPGGGSQPQHF. Here the CDR3 DNA reads TGCGCCAGCAGCCCTGGCGGGGGCTCTCAGCCCCAGCATTTT.

J is TRBJ2-2 and V is TRBV9; D might be TRBD1 (6 bases). The CDR3 spans 18 residues. The V and J ends lost 1 base and 1 base respectively, with 17 bases between them. Germline assignment: CDR1 SGDLS and CDR2 YYNGEE. The CDR3 bases are TGTGCCAGCAGCGTATTCCCAGGGGATTCAGTGAACACCGGGGAGCTGTTTTTT. The encoded protein is CASSVFPGDSVNTGELFF.

J is TRBJ2-7 and V is TRBV30; D is possibly TRBD1 (6 bases). V lost 2 bases and J 2 bases, leaving 16 bases between the germline ends. Germline-derived CDR1 and CDR2 are GTSNPN and SVGIG (reference sequence). The CDR3 runs to 15 residues. The CDR3 bases are TGTGCCTGGAGTCCCTCAGGGGCTAGGGCCTACGAGCAGTACTTC. Residues: CAWSPSGARAYEQYF.

This chain links TRBV11-2 with TRBJ2-3, with 13 bases matching TRBD2. Per germline, CDR1 SGHAT and CDR2 FQNNGV. The CDR3 is made up of 16 amino acids. Trimming removed 5 bases from V and 1 base from J; junction bases left unmatched: 3. The CDR3 nucleotides read TGTGCCAGCAGCCGAGGACTAGCGGGGGGCACAGATACGCAGTATTTT. Protein product: CASSRGLAGGTDTQYF.

The chain joins TRBV29-1 to TRBJ1-2; no clear D. Germline loops: CDR1 SQVTM, CDR2 ANQGSEA. V was clipped by 3 bases and J by 2 bases, with 10 bases between them. This CDR3 has 13 amino acids. CDR3: CSVDPGTNYGYTF. The DNA for the CDR3 is TGCAGCGTTGATCCGGGTACCAACTATGGCTACACCTTC.

V gene TRBV10-3 combines with J gene TRBJ2-3, with 8 bases lining up with TRBD2. Germline V CDR1 and CDR2: ENHRY, SYGVKD. The CDR3 contains 16 residues. Trimming took 0 bases from V and 1 from J; bases not matched to a gene: 3. The CDR3 coding sequence is TGTGCCATCAGTGAGTCCAGCGGGGGCCGCACAGATACGCAGTATTTT. It is translated as CAISESSGGRTDTQYF.

CDR3 DNA sequence: TGTGCCAGCAGCTTTGGGGCCAGCTCCTACGAGCAGTACTTC. This codes for CASSFGASSYEQYF. J is TRBJ2-7 and V is TRBV13; maybe TRBD1 (5 bases). The V end was cut by 3 bases, the J end by 0 bases, with 9 bases between. CDR1 and CDR2 (germline): PRHDT, FYEKMQ (reference sequence). The CDR3 is made up of 14 amino acids.

The rearrangement uses TRBV19 and TRBJ2-2, with 10 bases lining up with TRBD2. The germline gives CDR1 LNHDA, CDR2 SQIVND (reference sequence). The length of the CDR3 is 15 residues. The trim removed 4 bases at V and 4 bases at J, leaving 3 bases unmatched. The CDR3 DNA reads TGTGCCAGTAGTAAGCGGGGGGGCCGCACCGGGGAGCTGTTTTTT. The encoded protein is CASSKRGGRTGELFF.

This clone came up a few times. This chain uses TRBV12-5 with TRBJ1-1; D not resolved. The CDR3 extends over 13 amino acids. Germline V lookup: CDR1 LGHNT, CDR2 FRNRAP. V was clipped by 6 bases and J by 1 base, with 9 bases between them. CDR3 in amino acids: CASGGGPNTEAFF. The CDR3 region has the DNA TGTGCTAGTGGGGGAGGACCGAACACTGAAGCTTTCTTT.

This chain connects TRBV10-2 to TRBJ1-4; D is perhaps TRBD1 (6 bases). The V and J ends lost 6 bases and 8 bases respectively, with 16 bases between them. CDR1 and CDR2 (germline): WSHSY, SAAADI. This CDR3 comprises 14 residues. CDR3 amino acids: CASREEGGAEKLFF. The CDR3, as DNA: TGCGCCAGCAGGGAAGAGGGGGGGGCGGAAAAACTGTTTTTT.

V gene TRBV28 combines with J gene TRBJ1-5; D uncertain. The V gene's germline CDR1 is MDHEN and CDR2 SYDVKM. This CDR3 region has 14 residues. V gave up 2 bases and J gave up 4 bases, with 9 bases separating them. CDR3 DNA: TGTGCCAGCAGTTTAAGGGCCTTGAATCAGCCCCAGCATTTT. Its translation is CASSLRALNQPQHF. Full variable domain (rest looked up from reference TRBV28 and TRBJ1-5): DVKVTQSSRYLVKRTGEKVFLECVQDMDHENMFWYRQDPGLGLRLIYFSYDVKMKEKGDIPEGYSVSREKKERFSLILESASTNQTSMYLCASSLRALNQPQHFGDGTRLSIL.

The chain employs TRBV7-2 and TRBJ2-4, with 11 bases identical to TRBD2. J lost 7 bases, V lost 5 bases, and 16 bases had no gene match. This CDR3 region has 18 residues. CDR1 SGHTA and CDR2 FQGNSA come from the germline V gene. CDR3 amino acids: CASSPLRTSGGRENIQYF. CDR3 nucleotide sequence: TGTGCCAGCAGCCCCCTACGAACTAGCGGGGGACGGGAGAACATTCAGTACTTC.

The chain joins TRBV6-1 to TRBJ2-1, with 9 bases lining up with TRBD1. This CDR3 has 14 residues. V shed 4 bases and J 3 bases; nucleotides not matched to a gene: 1. Germline V lookup: CDR1 MNHNS, CDR2 SASEGT. CDR3 bases: TGTGCCAGCAGTGGGGGACAGGGCTACAATGAGCAGTTCTTC. This gives the protein CASSGGQGYNEQFF.

The chain has TRBV5-1 and TRBJ1-6; D is uncertain. From germline, CDR1 is SGHRS and CDR2 YFSETQ. The CDR3 spans 14 residues. V was cut by 0 bases and J by 7 bases, with 8 bases left in between. The CDR3 is CASSLGTGNSPLHF. The CDR3, as DNA: TGCGCCAGCAGCTTGGGAACGGGGAATTCACCCCTCCACTTT.